This T cell receptor (beta chain) was obtained from a study of blood T cell repertoires in COVID-19. About the study: The United States, Italy and Spain provided the acute and convalescent COVID-19 samples. PBMCs, B-cell-depleted T cells, or T cells provided the cDNA or gDNA that made up the material.

Followed longitudinally, the Seattle patients had been enrolled during active infection. This CDR3 has 15 residues. CDR1 is MNHEY and CDR2 is SVGAGI in the germline V gene. The V gene end was trimmed by 6 bases and the J gene end by 1 base; junction bases not matched to a gene: 7. The authors' processing: Reference gene primers were amplified, and this amplification served to estimate nucleated cell counts. Sequenced by immunoSEQ multiplex PCR; TCRdb stores in-frame clones only, minus some. The V and J calls and clone size are taken from that table; D and trimming were inferred from the DNA. Of tens of thousands of clones listed, about 84% are singletons.

The receptor comes from a man aged 50 to 59 with COVID-19, enrolled during active disease. The sample comprised peripheral blood. The chain employs TRBV6-5 and TRBJ2-3; 7 bases match TRBD2. The DNA for the CDR3 is TGTGCCAGCAGAAACGGGGCGGGGGGCACAGATACGCAGTATTTT. Amino acid sequence: CASRNGAGGTDTQYF.